Shown below are 21 T cell receptor beta chains from a single sample sequenced in a study of blood T cell repertoires in COVID-19. The assay was immunoSEQ multiplex PCR, and TCRdb's table has in-frame clones only and misses some. The sample holds approximately 100,000 clones, about 80% seen once. Sequencing input: peripheral blood. The receptors stem from a man in his sixties or seventies with acute or convalescent COVID-19.

V usage is TRBV19 and J usage is TRBJ1-5; 8 nucleotides match TRBD1. Per germline, CDR1 LNHDA and CDR2 SQIVND (reference sequence). The V gene end was trimmed by 9 bases and the J gene end by 1 base; junction bases not matched to a gene: 8. The CDR3 has 15 amino acids. In nucleotides, the CDR3 is TGTGCCAGCTCGACAGGGGTACAGAGCAATCAGCCCCAGCATTTT. Residues: CASSTGVQSNQPQHF.

DNA for the CDR3: TGCAGTGCTAGTAGTCCAGGGACTGGAAACACCATATATTTT. Protein product: CSASSPGTGNTIYF. V and J are TRBV20-1 and TRBJ1-3, with D perhaps matching TRBD1 (5 bases). Looked up from germline, CDR1 is DFQATT and CDR2 is SNEGSKA (reference sequence). This CDR3 comprises 14 residues. V was shortened by 3 bases and J by 2 bases, with 11 bases between the two germline ends.

The chain joins TRBV5-6 to TRBJ2-2; 10 bases align to TRBD2. Trimming cost V 2 bases and J 3 bases; bases outside gene matches: 4. This CDR3 has 16 residues. Per germline, CDR1 SGHDT and CDR2 YYEEEE. The CDR3 DNA reads TGTGCCAGCAGCTTATGGCTAGCGGGGGACACCGGGGAGCTGTTTTTT. Amino acids: CASSLWLAGDTGELFF. Full variable domain (outside the CDR3, taken from reference TRBV5-6 and TRBJ2-2): DAGVTQSPTHLIKTRGQQVTLRCSPKSGHDTVSWYQQALGQGPQFIFQYYEEEERQRGNFPDRFSGHQFPNYSSELNVNALLLGDSALYLCASSLWLAGDTGELFFGEGSRLTVL.

The chain combines TRBV18 with TRBJ1-1; 12 nucleotides agree with TRBD1. The CDR3 covers 17 residues. CDR1 is KGHSH, CDR2 LQKENI, per germline. Trimming at V came to 3 bases and at J to 3 bases, leaving 8 bases not matched to a gene. The CDR3 region is CASSPGQGALGYTEAFF. CDR3 in DNA: TGTGCCAGCTCACCGGGACAGGGGGCGCTTGGGTACACTGAAGCTTTCTTT.

The rearrangement links TRBV5-5 to TRBJ2-5; D perhaps matches TRBD2 (5 bases). Germline values: CDR1 SGHKS, CDR2 YYEKEE (reference sequence). Trimming cost V 1 base and J 2 bases, with 12 bases left between them. The CDR3 runs to 15 residues. For the CDR3, the DNA is TGTGCCAGCAGCTTGTCACCAAGCGGACAAGAGACCCAGTACTTC. Protein: CASSLSPSGQETQYF.

The count of this clone is one. The chain employs TRBV9 and TRBJ2-3, with 12 bases lining up with TRBD2. CDR1 and CDR2 (germline): SGDLS, YYNGEE. V was pared by 4 bases and J by 5 bases, with 5 bases of the junction left unmatched. The CDR3 is made up of 15 amino acids. The CDR3, as DNA: TGTGCCAGCAGCCCGCTAGCGGGGGGGTTAGATACGCAGTATTTT. This codes for CASSPLAGGLDTQYF.

The chain has TRBV6-2 or TRBV6-3 and TRBJ2-2, with 7 bases matching TRBD1. V lost 6 bases to trimming and J lost 2 bases; unmatched junction nucleotides: 6. Looked up from germline, CDR1 is MNHEY and CDR2 is SVGEGT. CDR3 length: 15 residues. For the CDR3, the DNA is TGTGCCAGCAGCTCCGGGACAGTCAACACCGGGGAGCTGTTTTTT. Protein sequence: CASSSGTVNTGELFF.

The chain links TRBV27 to TRBJ2-7, with 7 bases lining up with TRBD2. V shed 2 bases, J shed 6 bases, and the junction held 4 bases outside the gene matches. CDR3 length equals 13 residues. From germline, CDR1 is MNHEY and CDR2 SMNVEV (reference sequence). CDR3 sequence reads: CASSLAGVGEQYF. In DNA form, the CDR3 reads TGTGCCAGCAGTTTAGCGGGAGTGGGCGAGCAGTACTTC.

This clone came up once. This chain uses TRBV3-1 (or the pseudogene TRBV3-2) with TRBJ1-5, with TRBD1 as a possible D gene (6 bases). The germline gives CDR1 LGHDT, CDR2 YNNKEL (reference sequence). This CDR3 region has 16 residues. Trimming took 0 bases from V and 2 from J, leaving 11 bases between them. Here the CDR3 reads CASSQDGGAGNQPQHF. The CDR3 nucleotides are TGTGCCAGCAGCCAAGATGGGGGGGCGGGCAATCAGCCCCAGCATTTT.

The genes are TRBV2 and TRBJ2-7; D ambiguous. The CDR3 is made up of 13 amino acids. Trimming pared 7 bases from V and 3 bases from J, leaving 13 bases between. CDR1 is SNHLY and CDR2 is FYNNEI in the germline V gene. The CDR3 spells CASIGYPGYEQYF. The CDR3 DNA is TGTGCCAGCATAGGTTACCCAGGCTACGAGCAGTACTTC.

V usage is TRBV6-5 and J usage is TRBJ1-1; unclear D gene. The V gene's germline CDR1 is MNHEY and CDR2 SVGAGI. Trimming removed 6 bases from V and 7 bases from J, with 21 bases in between. The CDR3 loop spans 15 amino acids. The CDR3 sequence is CASSQDSGRAIEAFF. CDR3 sequence (DNA): TGTGCCAGCAGCCAAGATAGTGGGAGGGCGATTGAAGCTTTCTTT.

The CDR3 spells CASSERTGTGNQPQHF. The CDR3 DNA follows: TGTGCCAGCAGTGAGCGAACCGGGACAGGCAATCAGCCCCAGCATTTT. This sequence joins TRBV6-1 and TRBJ1-5; 7 nucleotides agree with TRBD1. The length of the CDR3 is 16 residues. Losses at the gene ends were 3 bases for V and 2 bases for J; bases not matched to a gene: 7. Looked up from germline, CDR1 is MNHNS and CDR2 is SASEGT.

The chain recombines TRBV11-3 with TRBJ2-5, with 12 bases aligning to TRBD2. The length of the CDR3 is 16 residues. Germline loops: CDR1 SGHNT, CDR2 YENEEA. Trimming cost V 5 bases and J 1 base; bases outside gene matches: 5. The CDR3 DNA is TGTGCCAGCAGCGCGGGACTAGCGGGCCCCCAAGAGACCCAGTACTTC. Translation: CASSAGLAGPQETQYF.

This clone has at least ten counts. This sequence joins TRBV6-4 and TRBJ1-6; unclear D gene. Germline V gene data show CDR1 as MRHNA and CDR2 as SNTAGT. Trimming stripped 0 bases from V and 4 bases from J, with 7 bases between. CDR3 size: 15 residues. CDR3 sequence: CASSDSADYNSPLHF. The CDR3 nucleotides are TGTGCCAGCAGTGACTCGGCGGATTATAATTCACCCCTCCACTTT.

The CDR3 reads CAWFPNAAGGYTF. The DNA of the CDR3 is TGTGCCTGGTTCCCCAACGCTGCAGGGGGCTACACCTTC. This rearrangement joins TRBV30 to TRBJ1-2, with D tentatively TRBD1 (5 bases). Trimming removed 5 bases from V and 8 bases from J, with 18 bases in between. CDR1 is GTSNPN and CDR2 is SVGIG in the germline V gene (reference sequence). The CDR3 spans 13 residues.

This chain links TRBV7-6 with TRBJ2-5; 14 nucleotides match TRBD2. Germline V lookup: CDR1 SGHVS, CDR2 FNYEAQ. The CDR3 has 17 amino acids. J lost 0 bases, V lost 5 bases, and 5 bases had no gene match. The CDR3 region is CASSRTSGGKHQETQYF. The CDR3, as DNA: TGTGCCAGCAGCCGGACTAGCGGGGGGAAACACCAAGAGACCCAGTACTTC.

CDR3 coding DNA: TGTGCCAGCAGCTTGGAGGCCGACAGGTCGAACACTGAAGCTTTCTTT. Amino acids: CASSLEADRSNTEAFF. The rearrangement joins TRBV5-8 to TRBJ1-1; D may be TRBD1 (6 bases). The CDR3 consists of 16 residues. Germline CDR1 SGHTS, CDR2 YDEGEE. The V and J ends lost 0 bases and 1 base respectively, with 13 bases between them.

The chain carries TRBV5-1 and TRBJ1-4, with 11 bases aligning to TRBD1. The CDR3 contains 16 residues. V lost 4 bases, J lost 8 bases, and 10 bases stayed unmatched. From germline, CDR1 is SGHRS and CDR2 YFSETQ. The CDR3 is CASSLGQGAGFEKLFF. In DNA, the CDR3 is TGCGCCAGCAGCCTCGGACAGGGGGCAGGTTTCGAAAAACTGTTTTTT.

This chain uses TRBV3-1 (or the pseudogene TRBV3-2) with TRBJ2-5; maybe TRBD1 (7 bases). Germline loops: CDR1 LGHDT, CDR2 YNNKEL (reference sequence). This CDR3 is 16 amino acids long. Between the trimmed V and J ends, which lost 0 bases and 4 bases, there was a span of 15 bases. The CDR3, as DNA: TGTGCCAGCAGCCAAGAGACAGGGAGGTTTGGAGAGACCCAGTACTTC. Its protein product is CASSQETGRFGETQYF.

This rearrangement joins TRBV19 to TRBJ2-7, with D possibly being TRBD2 (5 bases). The V end lost 6 bases, the J end lost 0 bases, and 21 bases lay between the germline ends. The CDR3 is 17 amino acids. In germline, CDR1 is LNHDA, CDR2 SQIVND (reference sequence). This chain's CDR3 is CASSILGSGMSSYEQYF. For the CDR3, the DNA is TGTGCCAGTAGCATCCTGGGGTCGGGGATGAGCTCCTACGAGCAGTACTTC. Full variable domain (remainder filled in from reference TRBV19 and TRBJ2-7): DGGITQSPKYLFRKEGQNVTLSCEQNLNHDAMYWYRQDPGQGLRLIYYSQIVNDFQKGDIAEGYSVSREKKESFPLTVTSAQKNPTAFYLCASSILGSGMSSYEQYFGPGTRLTVT.

This clone has only a few counts. The rearrangement joins TRBV14 to TRBJ1-4; no firm D call. This CDR3 has 14 amino acids. The V gene lost 8 bases and the J gene lost 0 bases, with 10 bases spanning the gap. From germline, CDR1 is SGHDN and CDR2 FVKESK. CDR3 residues: CASLSFATNEKLFF. The CDR3 bases are TGTGCCAGCTTGAGCTTTGCAACTAATGAAAAACTGTTTTTT.